The clone carrying this TCR beta chain was recorded at least ten times. The antigen is not known. The CDR3 totals 16 residues. V lost 0 bases, J lost 2 bases, and 15 bases lay in between. Germline values: CDR1 SGHDT, CDR2 YYEEEE. For TCR beta, libraries came from quantitative 5'-RACE with molecular barcodes. MiXCR was run by TCRdb on the 5' RACE reads, yielding one entry per CDR3 protein. The table has some 200,000 distinct CDR3 sequences, 7% to 8% seen once. This sample was taken from a study of CD8 T cells in ankylosing spondylitis. Study results and caveats: Reportedly, disease-linked clones are significantly enriched in ankylosing spondylitis patients' matched synovial fluid. Characteristic of ankylosing spondylitis blood, it appeared, was a TCR beta motif comprising roughly eight highly homologous variants. Some of these motif variants have turned up before, in reports on reactive arthritis synovial fluid and blood.

The source of this sequence is a male donor with ankylosing spondylitis. This sequence joins TRBV5-6 and TRBJ2-7; D is tentatively TRBD1 or TRBD2 (5 bases each). Sequences were obtained from blood, either unsorted or a sorted T cell fraction (not recorded which). The CDR3 sequence: CASSLGPGRKTYEQYF. The CDR3 DNA follows: TGTGCCAGCAGCTTGGGACCGGGACGGAAGACCTACGAGCAGTACTTC.